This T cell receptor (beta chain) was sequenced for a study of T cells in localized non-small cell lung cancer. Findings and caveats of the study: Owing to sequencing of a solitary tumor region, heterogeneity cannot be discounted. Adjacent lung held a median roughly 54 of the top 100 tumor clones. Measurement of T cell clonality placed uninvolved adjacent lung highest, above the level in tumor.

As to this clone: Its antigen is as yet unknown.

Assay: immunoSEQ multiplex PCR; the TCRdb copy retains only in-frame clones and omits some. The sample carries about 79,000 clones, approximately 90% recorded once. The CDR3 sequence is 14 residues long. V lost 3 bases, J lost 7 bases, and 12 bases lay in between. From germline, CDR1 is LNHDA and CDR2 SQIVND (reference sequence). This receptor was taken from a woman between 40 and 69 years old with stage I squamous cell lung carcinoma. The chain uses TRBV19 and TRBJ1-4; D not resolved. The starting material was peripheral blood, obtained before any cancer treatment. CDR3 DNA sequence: TGTGCCAGTAGTATTGGAGCCCTCGGTGAAAAACTGTTTTTT. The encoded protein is CASSIGALGEKLFF.